The 14 T cell receptor beta chains presented below share a single source sample, sequenced in a study of T cells in Graves' hyperthyroidism and ophthalmopathy. RNA transcripts gave rise to amplified TCR beta CDR3 regions. Carried out on the TCR CDR3, a first-round RT-PCR used the HTBI primer set. TCRdb fed the multiplex PCR reads into MiXCR, producing one record per CDR3 protein. The repertoire holds 600,000 or so distinct CDR3 sequences, with 13% to 15% as singletons. Sequencing was done on a sample of blood. Receptors originate from a woman aged 18-30 years with Graves' ophthalmopathy.

Of note for this clonotype: One junction end disagrees with the germline gene, perhaps due to a read error. The rearrangement links TRBV27 to TRBJ2-1, with D unclear. The CDR3 extends over 13 amino acids. Germline CDR1 is MNHEY and CDR2 is SMNVEV (reference sequence). The CDR3 here is CAGSLYMRNEQFF. CDR3 coding DNA: TGTGCCGGCAGTTTATATATGCGCAATGAGCAGTTCTTC.

This clonotype was seen more than once but under ten times. This chain uses TRBV12-3 or TRBV12-4 with TRBJ1-4; 7 bases match TRBD1. CDR3 length: 15 amino acids. The V gene end was trimmed by 6 bases and the J gene end by 7 bases; junction bases not matched to a gene: 11. The CDR3 nucleotides read TGTGCCAGCAGCCGAGGTAGGACAGGCGGTGAAAAACTGTTTTTT. It translates to CASSRGRTGGEKLFF.

This clonotype was counted many times. The rearrangement links TRBV7-9 to TRBJ2-3; D is undetermined. The CDR3 totals 12 residues. V lost 5 bases to trimming and J lost 5 bases, with 8 bases between them. Germline CDR1 is SEHNR and CDR2 is FQNEAQ (reference sequence). In DNA form, the CDR3 reads TGTGCCAGCAGCCCCCAGATAGATACGCAGTATTTT. Its translation is CASSPQIDTQYF.

There are a few counts of this clonotype. The chain carries TRBV20-1 and TRBJ2-1; 12 nucleotides agree with TRBD2. Germline loops: CDR1 DFQATT, CDR2 SNEGSKA (reference sequence). V lost 3 bases and J lost 6; bases outside the gene matches: 6. The CDR3 sequence is 15 residues long. The CDR3 nucleotides are TGCAGTGCTAGGAGGACTAGCGGGGACCCCAATGAGCAGTTCTTC. Its protein product is CSARRTSGDPNEQFF.

The chain joins TRBV6-1 to TRBJ2-1; the match to TRBD2 covers 8 bases. CDR3 length equals 16 residues. Germline trimming cut 6 bases from V and 1 base from J; bases unmatched to any gene: 8. CDR1 and CDR2 (germline): MNHNS, SASEGT. In DNA form, the CDR3 reads TGTGCCAGCAGAGGAGCTAGCGGGTTATCCTACAATGAGCAGTTCTTC. Translating gives CASRGASGLSYNEQFF.

Comment on this clonotype: The CDR3 ends on some other residue instead of the conserved phenylalanine or tryptophan, so this is likely a read error. V gene TRBV29-1 combines with J gene TRBJ1-1; D possibly corresponds to TRBD1 (6 bases). CDR1 and CDR2 from the germline V gene are SQVTM and ANQGSEA. The CDR3 consists of 15 residues. V was pared by 3 bases and J by 1 base, with 15 bases between. CDR3: CSVEDGTGPNTEAFS. CDR3 in DNA: TGCAGCGTTGAGGATGGAACAGGGCCGAACACTGAAGCTTTCTCT.

This clonotype was counted ten times or more. The DNA for the CDR3 is TGTGCCAGCAGTCCCGGGGACTTTGGCTACACCTTC. Protein product: CASSPGDFGYTF. The chain uses TRBV12-3 or TRBV12-4 and TRBJ1-2; a possible D gene is TRBD1 (5 bases). Trimming stripped 5 bases from V and 7 bases from J, with 11 bases between. The CDR3 spans 12 residues.

Details on this clonotype: A read error is possible here, since a much larger clone lies one base away. V usage is TRBV20-1 and J usage is TRBJ1-3; the D is unclear. CDR3 length: 13 amino acids. Germline V gene lookup returns CDR1 DFQATT and CDR2 SNEGSKA (reference sequence). Trimming took off 5 bases at V and 3 bases at J, with 11 bases between the two ends. As DNA, the CDR3 is TGCAGTGCTGAAAAGAGGGTTGGAAACACCATATATTTT. Translated, it gives CSAEKRVGNTIYF.

This clonotype came up a few times. The chain uses TRBV6-6 and TRBJ1-1; D perhaps matches TRBD1 (5 bases). V lost 0 bases to trimming and J lost 11 bases, with 10 bases between them. Germline V lookup: CDR1 MNHNY, CDR2 SVGAGI (reference sequence). CDR3 length: 12 residues. The chain's CDR3 is CASSYSSGGAFF. CDR3 DNA sequence: TGTGCCAGCAGTTACTCCTCGGGGGGGGCTTTCTTT.

In its sample, this clonotype was seen a few times. This sequence joins TRBV12-3 or TRBV12-4 and TRBJ2-1; tentatively, D is TRBD2 (5 bases). V was cut by 5 bases and J by 2 bases, with 19 bases left in between. The CDR3 runs 17 residues. The CDR3 region is CASSLARTARTYNEQFF. The DNA for the CDR3 is TGTGCCAGCAGTCTCGCTAGGACTGCCCGGACCTACAATGAGCAGTTCTTC.

This clonotype was seen at least ten times. This chain uses TRBV27 with TRBJ2-7, with 14 positions matching TRBD2. This CDR3 region has 14 residues. CDR1 and CDR2 (germline): MNHEY, SMNVEV (reference sequence). V lost 6 bases and J lost 5; bases outside the gene matches: 3. This chain's CDR3 is CASRGTSGSNEQYF. The CDR3 bases are TGTGCCAGCAGAGGGACTAGCGGGAGTAACGAGCAGTACTTC.

This clonotype was detected ten times or more. This chain links TRBV5-1 with TRBJ1-2; 8 bases line up with TRBD1. The CDR3 has 14 residues. J gave up 1 base and V 4 bases, and 3 bases lay outside the gene matches. The germline V gene has CDR1 SGHRS and CDR2 YFSETQ. For the CDR3, the DNA is TGCGCCAGCAGCGCGGACAGGGTTAACTATGGCTACACCTTC. This encodes CASSADRVNYGYTF.

This clonotype was seen at least ten times. This chain links TRBV6-5 with TRBJ2-5; TRBD2 aligns across 15 bases. Germline CDR1 and CDR2: MNHEY and SVGAGI. The CDR3 extends over 20 amino acids. V was clipped by 3 bases and J by 2 bases; unmatched bases: 13. As DNA, the CDR3 is TGTGCCAGCAGTTATGCAGCGGTTGGACTAGCGGGAGGGAGACAAGAGACCCAGTACTTC. The encoded protein is CASSYAAVGLAGGRQETQYF.

The chain is built from TRBV7-9 and TRBJ2-3; possibly TRBD2 for D (6 bases). CDR3 length: 14 residues. CDR1 and CDR2 from the germline V gene are SEHNR and FQNEAQ (reference sequence). The V gene lost 8 bases and the J gene lost 4 bases, with 16 bases spanning the gap. The CDR3 sequence is CASGGWPPSDTQYF. The CDR3 coding sequence is TGTGCCAGCGGAGGGTGGCCTCCGTCAGATACGCAGTATTTT.